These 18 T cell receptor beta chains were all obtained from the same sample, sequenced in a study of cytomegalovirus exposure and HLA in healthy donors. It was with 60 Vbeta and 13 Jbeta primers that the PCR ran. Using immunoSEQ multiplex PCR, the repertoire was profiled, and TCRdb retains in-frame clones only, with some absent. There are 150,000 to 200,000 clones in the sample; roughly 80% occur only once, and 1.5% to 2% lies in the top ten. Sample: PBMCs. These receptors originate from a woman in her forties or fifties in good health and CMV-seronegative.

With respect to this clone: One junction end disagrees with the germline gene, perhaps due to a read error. The CDR3 DNA follows: TGCGCCAGCAGCCAAGATCTTGGTAGCAGGGGGAACATTGAAGCTTTCTTT. This translates into CASSQDLGSRGNIEAFF. This rearrangement joins TRBV4-3 to TRBJ1-1; TRBD1 agrees at 7 bases. The CDR3 runs 17 residues. CDR1 is LGHNA and CDR2 is YSLEER in the germline V gene.

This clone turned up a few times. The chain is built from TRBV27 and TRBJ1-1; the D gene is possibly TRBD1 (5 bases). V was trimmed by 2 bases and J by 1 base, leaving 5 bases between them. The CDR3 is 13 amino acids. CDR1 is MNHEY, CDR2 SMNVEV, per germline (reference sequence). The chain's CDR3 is CASSLQGNTEAFF. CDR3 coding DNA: TGTGCCAGCAGTTTACAGGGGAACACTGAAGCTTTCTTT.

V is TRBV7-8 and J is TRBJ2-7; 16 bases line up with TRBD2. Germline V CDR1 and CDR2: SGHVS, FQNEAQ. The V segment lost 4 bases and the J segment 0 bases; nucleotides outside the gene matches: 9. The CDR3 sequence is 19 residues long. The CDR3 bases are TGTGCCAGCAGCTCACCGGGACTAGCGGGGGGGCGGGTCTCCTACGAGCAGTACTTC. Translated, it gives CASSSPGLAGGRVSYEQYF.

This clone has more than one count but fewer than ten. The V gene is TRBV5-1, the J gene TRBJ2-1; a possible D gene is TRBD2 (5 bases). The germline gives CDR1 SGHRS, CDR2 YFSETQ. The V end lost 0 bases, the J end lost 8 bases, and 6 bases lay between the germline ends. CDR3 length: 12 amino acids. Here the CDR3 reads CASSLEDYEQFF. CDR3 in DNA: TGCGCCAGCAGCTTGGAGGACTATGAGCAGTTCTTC.

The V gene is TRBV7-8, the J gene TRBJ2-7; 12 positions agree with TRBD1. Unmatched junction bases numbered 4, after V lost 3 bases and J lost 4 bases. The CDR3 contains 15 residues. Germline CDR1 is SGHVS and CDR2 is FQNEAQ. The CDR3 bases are TGTGCCAGCAGCTTGGGGGGACAGGGGGCATACGAGCAGTACTTC. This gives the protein CASSLGGQGAYEQYF.

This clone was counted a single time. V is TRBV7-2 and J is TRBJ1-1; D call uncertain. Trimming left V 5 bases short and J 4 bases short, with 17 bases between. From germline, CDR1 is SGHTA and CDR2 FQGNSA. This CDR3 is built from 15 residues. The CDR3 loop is CASSPRPLGSTEAFF. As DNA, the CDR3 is TGTGCCAGCAGCCCCAGGCCTCTGGGCAGCACTGAAGCTTTCTTT.

The CDR3 region has the DNA TGTGCCAGCAGCGTATCGGGACAGGGGGCGCAACAGTACTTC. Encoded protein: CASSVSGQGAQQYF. The gene calls are TRBV9 and TRBJ2-7; TRBD1 matches at 12 bases. Germline V gives CDR1 SGDLS, CDR2 YYNGEE. The ends lost 1 base at V and 10 bases at J; junction bases unmatched: 6. CDR3 length: 14 amino acids.

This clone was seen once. The CDR3 DNA reads TGTGCCAGCAGCCAAGGGGGGGGGCATGGCTACACCTTC. Amino acids: CASSQGGGHGYTF. This chain connects TRBV7-2 to TRBJ1-2; a weak D match, TRBD1 (6 bases). This CDR3 region has 13 residues. V was trimmed by 5 bases and J by 6 bases, leaving 13 bases between them. Germline loops: CDR1 SGHTA, CDR2 FQGNSA.

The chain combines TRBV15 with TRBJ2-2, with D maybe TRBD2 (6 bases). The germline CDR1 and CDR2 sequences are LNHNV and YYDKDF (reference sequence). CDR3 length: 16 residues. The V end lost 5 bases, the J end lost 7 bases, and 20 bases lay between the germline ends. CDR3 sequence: CATSVGSGEAHGELFF. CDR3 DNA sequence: TGTGCCACCAGCGTCGGCTCGGGGGAGGCACACGGGGAGCTGTTTTTT.

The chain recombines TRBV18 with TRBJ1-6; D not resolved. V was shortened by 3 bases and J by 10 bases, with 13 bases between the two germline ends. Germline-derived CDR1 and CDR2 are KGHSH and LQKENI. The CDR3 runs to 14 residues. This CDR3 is CASSPPVPGSPLHF. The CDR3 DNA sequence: TGTGCCAGCTCACCCCCCGTCCCGGGGTCACCCCTCCACTTT.

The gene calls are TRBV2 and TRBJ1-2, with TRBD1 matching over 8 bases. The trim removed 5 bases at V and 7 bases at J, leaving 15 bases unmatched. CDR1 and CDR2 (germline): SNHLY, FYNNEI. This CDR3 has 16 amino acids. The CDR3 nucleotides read TGTGCCAGCAGTCCCCGGACAGGGCGGGCCAGGAGTGGCTACACCTTC. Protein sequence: CASSPRTGRARSGYTF.

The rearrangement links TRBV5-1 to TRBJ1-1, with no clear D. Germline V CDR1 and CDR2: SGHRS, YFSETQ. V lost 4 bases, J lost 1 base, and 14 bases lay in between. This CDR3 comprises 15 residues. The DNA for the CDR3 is TGCGCCAGCAGCCCCCGGGAGGGAAGGAACACTGAAGCTTTCTTT. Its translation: CASSPREGRNTEAFF. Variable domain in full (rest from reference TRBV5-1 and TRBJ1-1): KAGVTQTPRYLIKTRGQQVTLSCSPISGHRSVSWYQQTPGQGLQFLFEYFSETQRNKGNFPGRFSGRQFSNSRSEMNVSTLELGDSALYLCASSPREGRNTEAFFGQGTRLTVV.

For the CDR3, the DNA is TGTGCCAGTAGGTACGACAGACTCTATGGCTACACCTTC. This translates into CASRYDRLYGYTF. The rearrangement joins TRBV19 to TRBJ1-2; D perhaps matches TRBD1 (5 bases). The CDR3 is 13 residues long. Trimming stripped 6 bases from V and 4 bases from J, with 12 bases between. The germline V gene has CDR1 LNHDA and CDR2 SQIVND (reference sequence).

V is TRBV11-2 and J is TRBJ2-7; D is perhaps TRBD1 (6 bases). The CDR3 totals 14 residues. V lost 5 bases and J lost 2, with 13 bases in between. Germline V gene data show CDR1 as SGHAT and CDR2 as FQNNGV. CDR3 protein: CASSEWGPAYEQYF. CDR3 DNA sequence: TGTGCCAGCAGCGAGTGGGGGCCGGCCTACGAGCAGTACTTC.

In nucleotides, the CDR3 is TGTGCCAGCAGCATCTCCGGGACAGGGGGGCCCGGGGAGCTGTTTTTT. This translates into CASSISGTGGPGELFF. V gene TRBV21-1 combines with J gene TRBJ2-2; the table's TRBD1 call for D was not verified on the DNA. TRBV21-1 counts as a pseudogene. The CDR3 is 16 amino acids.

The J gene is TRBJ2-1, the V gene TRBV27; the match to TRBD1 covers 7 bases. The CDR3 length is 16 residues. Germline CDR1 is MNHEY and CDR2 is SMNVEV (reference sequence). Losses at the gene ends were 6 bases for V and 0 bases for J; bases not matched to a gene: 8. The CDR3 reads CASSHRGTSSYNEQFF. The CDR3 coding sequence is TGTGCCAGCAGCCACAGGGGCACGAGCTCCTACAATGAGCAGTTCTTC.

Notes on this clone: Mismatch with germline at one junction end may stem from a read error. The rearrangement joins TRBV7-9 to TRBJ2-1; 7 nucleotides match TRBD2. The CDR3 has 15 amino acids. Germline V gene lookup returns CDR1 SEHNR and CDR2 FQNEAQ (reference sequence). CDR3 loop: CSSNPGRSSYNEQFF. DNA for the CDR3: TGTTCCAGCAACCCCGGGAGGAGCTCCTACAATGAGCAGTTCTTC.

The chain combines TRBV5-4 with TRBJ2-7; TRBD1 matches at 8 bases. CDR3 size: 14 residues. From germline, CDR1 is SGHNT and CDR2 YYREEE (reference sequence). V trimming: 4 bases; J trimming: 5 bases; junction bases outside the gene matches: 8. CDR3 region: CASSGKTGVNEQYF. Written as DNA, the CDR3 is TGTGCCAGCAGCGGCAAGACAGGGGTGAACGAGCAGTACTTC.